This TCR beta chain was identified during a study of control samples from healthy donors and cancer patients. This table comes from immunoSEQ multiplex PCR, and its TCRdb copy is limited to in-frame clones, with some not included. The sample lists about 160,000 clones; approximately 96% were seen once. Looked up from germline, CDR1 is SGHNT and CDR2 is YYREEE (reference sequence). The CDR3 loop spans 16 amino acids. J gave up 0 bases and V 2 bases, and 7 bases lay outside the gene matches. Sequencing was performed on blood. The chain combines TRBV5-4 with TRBJ2-7; 8 bases match TRBD1. The TCR comes from a woman in her forties in good health. The DNA for the CDR3 is TGTGCCAGCAGCTTAATTGGGACAGGTAGCTCCTACGAGCAGTACTTC. Its protein is CASSLIGTGSSYEQYF.